This TCR beta chain emerged from a study of T-cell reconstitution after alpha-beta-depleted transplantation in children. Broader study findings: Counts and diversity of T cells one year after transplant came mostly from newly produced T cells. Elevated TCRbeta diversity at day 60 was traced, in some patients, to surviving recipient T cells and thymic progenitors. Several hundred rapidly expanded clones from non-depleted graft cells reportedly supplied alpha-beta T cells about two months post-transplant.

V lost 6 bases, J lost 6 bases, and 14 bases lay in between. The CDR3 runs to 13 residues. The germline CDR1 and CDR2 sequences are SNHLY and FYNNEI. Preparation of the TCRbeta library was carried out with unique molecular identifiers. Each CDR3 protein is one row after TCRdb ran MiXCR on the PCR reads. In the table there are about 280,000 distinct CDR3 sequences, roughly 11% of which are singletons. This clonotype has at least ten counts. The antigen is unknown. This receptor was identified in a male patient aged 2-10 years who had a stem cell transplant for chronic granulomatous disease, so the T cells may come from the graft donor. This specimen was peripheral blood, taken 180 days after TCRalphabeta/CD19-depleted stem cell transplant. This chain links TRBV2 with TRBJ1-2; possible D gene TRBD1, 5 bases. The CDR3 here is CASSLRGGDGYTF. The CDR3 DNA reads TGTGCCAGCAGCCTAAGGGGAGGGGATGGCTACACCTTC.